The rows below give T cell receptor beta chains drawn from one sample of a study of T-cell memory formation after mild COVID-19. One entry per CDR3 protein results from TCRdb running MiXCR on the 5' RACE reads. The table shows about 560,000 distinct CDR3 sequences, with roughly 20% occurring only once. Sequencing was performed on PBMCs or a T cell subset sorted from them (not recorded which). Source of these receptors: an adult woman who had mild COVID-19 (a few samples of this study predate the infection). Cell type and time point are not known. The CDR3 runs from the conserved cysteine through the conserved F or W. D genes are given only for firm matches. Clone size is not always given. Where it is, it says once, few, many or a class for expanded clones.

>TRBJ1-1|TRBV18|-|-
TGTGCCAGCTCACCACACAGCCTGATCGATGAAGCTTTCTTT
CASSPHSLIDEAFF
>TRBJ2-1|TRBV29-1|many|-
TGCAGCGTCCAGTGGGCTGTCCGCGGCGATGAGCAGTTCTTC
CSVQWAVRGDEQFF
>TRBJ2-3|TRBV7-2|-|TRBD2
TGTGCCAGCAGCCTCGGGGCGGGACTAGCGGGACACACGCAGTATTTT
CASSLGAGLAGHTQYF
>TRBJ2-2|TRBV11-1|-|-
TGTGCCAGCAGCTTAGGTGATTTAGCCGGCGGGGAGCTGTTTTTT
CASSLGDLAGGELFF
>TRBJ2-4|TRBV12-3/TRBV12-4|-|-
TGTGCCAGCAGTTTTGGGGGGCGTCGGGCCAAAAACATTCAGTACTTC
CASSFGGRRAKNIQYF
>TRBJ1-1|TRBV10-3|-|TRBD1
TGTGCCATCAATAAAGGACAGGGACAAAACACTGAAGCTTTCTTT
CAINKGQGQNTEAFF
>TRBJ1-1|TRBV6-5|few|-
TGTGCCAGCAGTCACCCGAACACTGAAGCTTTCTTT
CASSHPNTEAFF
>TRBJ1-1|TRBV4-2|many|-
TGTGCCAGCAGCCAAGGAGGCAGGGTCACTGAAGCTTTCTTT
CASSQGGRVTEAFF
>TRBJ2-7|TRBV7-9|many|-
TGTGCCAGCAGCTTAGAGGGGGGAATCTGGGACGAGCAGTACTTC
CASSLEGGIWDEQYF
>TRBJ1-5|TRBV2|-|TRBD1
TGTGCCAGCAGAGGGACAGGAGGACAGCCCCAGCATTTT
CASRGTGGQPQHF
>TRBJ2-1|TRBV7-2|few|-
TGTGCCAGCAGCTTAGATGCGGGTGGGAATGAGCAGTTCTTC
CASSLDAGGNEQFF
>TRBJ1-3|TRBV18|-|-
TGTGCCAGCTCACCACTCCCCTTCGGCTTCTCTGGAAACACCATATATTTT
CASSPLPFGFSGNTIYF
>TRBJ2-1|TRBV18|few|TRBD2
TGTGCCAGCTCACCACCTAGACTAGCGGGATGGTACAATGAGCAGTTCTTC
CASSPPRLAGWYNEQFF
>TRBJ1-2|TRBV7-6|-|TRBD1
TGTGCCAGCAGGCCAGGGGGTGGTTCTAGTGGCTACACCTTC
CASRPGGGSSGYTF
>TRBJ1-5|TRBV7-9|few|TRBD1
TGTGCCAGCAGCCCCGGGACAGGACCTTCCAATCAGCCCCAGCATTTT
CASSPGTGPSNQPQHF
>TRBJ2-2|TRBV15|many|-
TGTGCCACCAGCAGAGTAAAAGGGACACGGGAGACCGGGGAGCTGTTTTTT
CATSRVKGTRETGELFF
>TRBJ2-7|TRBV7-2|-|-
TGTGCCAGCACTATTTGGGGAGGACACGAGCAGTACTTC
CASTIWGGHEQYF
>TRBJ1-5|TRBV6-6|few|TRBD1
TGTGCCAGCAGGGACAGGGTGGGGGATCAGCCCCAGCATTTT
CASRDRVGDQPQHF
>TRBJ1-1|TRBV20-1|many|TRBD1
TGCAGTGCTTTCTTCAGGGGGGGAAACACTGAAGCTTTCTTT
CSAFFRGGNTEAFF
>TRBJ2-1|TRBV6-5|few|TRBD2
TGTGCCAGCGGCCTAGCGGGGGTTACCGATGAGCAGTTCTTC
CASGLAGVTDEQFF
>TRBJ2-1|TRBV28|few|-
TGTGCCAGCAGTCCCGGCCGGCTAAATGAGCAGTTCTTC
CASSPGRLNEQFF
>TRBJ2-7|TRBV11-2|-|-
TGTGCCAGCAGCGGGAGACGTGGGAGCCCCTACGAGCAGTACTTC
CASSGRRGSPYEQYF
>TRBJ2-3|TRBV20-1|-|-
TGCAGTGCTAGAAAGGACGAAACCGCACGCGATACGCAGTATTTT
CSARKDETARDTQYF
>TRBJ1-6|TRBV5-4|few|TRBD1
TGTGCCAGCAGCTTGGAACAGGGGGGTTCACCCCTCCACTTT
CASSLEQGGSPLHF
>TRBJ2-7|TRBV7-3|-|-
TGTGCCAGCAGAGCCAGGGCCCACGAGCAGTACTTC
CASRARAHEQYF
>TRBJ2-7|TRBV4-3|few|-
TGCGCCAGCAGCCAAGAAATAGTAGCGAGGTACGAGCAGTACTTC
CASSQEIVARYEQYF
>TRBJ2-2|TRBV5-1|few|TRBD1
TGCGCCAGCAGCCCAAGACAGGGTGATGGGACCGGGGAGCTGTTTTTT
CASSPRQGDGTGELFF
>TRBJ1-2|TRBV18|-|-
TGTGCCAGCTCACTGGACATTTCTAACTATGGCTACACCTTC
CASSLDISNYGYTF
>TRBJ2-3|TRBV12-5|-|TRBD1
TGTGCTAGTGTTTTGGACAGGTCTAGCACAGATACGCAGTATTTT
CASVLDRSSTDTQYF